Listed below are T cell receptor beta chains from one sample, sequenced in a study of blood T cells in healthy people across ages. TCRdb recomputed calls from the 5' RACE reads with MiXCR, one row per CDR3 protein. This table has 1.5 million to 2 million distinct CDR3 sequences, around 50% appearing once. Input material: blood. The receptors were gathered from a woman aged 40-49 years in good health. Both conserved end residues are part of each CDR3. D genes are given only for firm matches. Expanded clones are given a class, and other clones once, few, many or no size at all.

V,D,size,J,length,CDR3,DNA
TRBV6-2/TRBV6-3,NA,NA,TRBJ2-3,15,CTSSYSGTFTDTQYF,TGTACCAGCAGTTACTCCGGGACTTTCACAGATACGCAGTATTTT
TRBV29-1,NA,NA,TRBJ2-7,15,CSATKGTSSSYEQYF,TGCAGCGCCACGAAGGGGACCTCTAGCTCCTACGAGCAGTACTTC
TRBV11-1,NA,NA,TRBJ1-1,13,CASSTWGGTEAFF,TGTGCCAGCAGCACGTGGGGGGGCACTGAAGCTTTCTTT
TRBV21-1,NA,NA,TRBJ2-6,21,CASSNDRGRIPSLPGANVLTF,TGTGCCAGCAGCAACGACAGGGGGCGAATCCCCTCTCTCCCTGGGGCCAACGTCCTGACTTTC
TRBV20-1,TRBD1,NA,TRBJ2-7,12,CSAGQGACEQYF,TGCAGTGCCGGACAGGGGGCTTGCGAGCAGTACTTC
TRBV27,NA,NA,TRBJ2-3,13,CASSLSRRDTQYF,TGTGCCAGCAGTTTATCGAGGCGGGATACGCAGTATTTT
TRBV28,NA,NA,TRBJ2-7,15,CASSLLRSGTLQQYF,TGTGCCAGCAGTTTACTCCGGTCAGGGACTCTCCAGCAGTACTTC
TRBV7-3,TRBD2,NA,TRBJ2-3,15,CASSSSGGGHDTQYF,TGTGCCAGCAGCTCTAGCGGGGGGGGCCACGATACGCAGTATTTT
TRBV6-2/TRBV6-3,TRBD2,NA,TRBJ2-1,18,CASSYGLAGGSSYNEQFF,TGTGCCAGCAGTTACGGGCTAGCGGGGGGAAGCTCCTACAATGAGCAGTTCTTC
TRBV7-2,TRBD1,NA,TRBJ2-3,15,CASFPRTGSTDTQYF,TGTGCCAGCTTCCCGAGGACAGGCTCCACGGATACGCAGTATTTT
TRBV27,NA,NA,TRBJ1-6,17,CASSLREPTQWESPLHF,TGTGCCAGCAGTTTAAGGGAGCCTACTCAATGGGAATCACCCCTCCACTTT
TRBV29-1,NA,NA,TRBJ1-2,14,CSAENGGRVYGYTF,TGCAGCGCCGAAAATGGGGGACGGGTGTATGGCTACACCTTC
TRBV6-6,NA,NA,TRBJ2-7,13,CASSPTDYYEQYF,TGTGCCAGCAGCCCTACCGACTACTACGAGCAGTACTTC
TRBV29-1,TRBD1,few,TRBJ1-1,12,CSVEGTGTEAFF,TGCAGCGTTGAGGGGACAGGCACTGAAGCTTTCTTT
TRBV20-1,TRBD1,few,TRBJ2-1,12,CSVLTGWNEQFF,TGCAGTGTTCTGACAGGGTGGAATGAGCAGTTCTTC
TRBV7-9,TRBD2,NA,TRBJ2-7,15,CASSGLAGGRDEQYF,TGTGCCAGCAGCGGACTAGCGGGGGGTCGGGACGAGCAGTACTTC
TRBV7-2,NA,NA,TRBJ2-1,17,CASSSQGGGPSYNEQFF,TGTGCCAGCAGCTCCCAGGGCGGGGGCCCTTCCTACAATGAGCAGTTCTTC
TRBV24-1,TRBD1,NA,TRBJ2-1,17,CATSDPTGTGDSCGQFF,TGTGCCACCAGTGATCCGACCGGGACAGGGGACTCCTGTGGGCAGTTCTTC
TRBV5-1,NA,NA,TRBJ1-2,14,CASSLSRPNCGYTF,TGCGCCAGCAGCTTGTCTAGGCCTAACTGTGGCTACACCTTC
TRBV5-4,TRBD2,NA,TRBJ2-1,18,CASSLPLDTGTTYNEQFF,TGTGCCAGCAGCCTTCCCCTAGATACGGGGACTACCTACAATGAGCAGTTCTTC
TRBV4-1,NA,NA,TRBJ2-1,18,CASSQDGGRGVSYNEQFF,TGCGCCAGCAGCCAAGATGGGGGCCGAGGGGTCTCCTACAATGAGCAGTTCTTC
TRBV6-2/TRBV6-3,NA,NA,TRBJ1-6,15,CASSPDTQGDSPLHF,TGTGCCAGCAGTCCGGACACTCAGGGAGATTCACCCCTCCACTTT
TRBV5-1,NA,NA,TRBJ1-6,15,CASSLARTGDSPLHF,TGCGCCAGCAGCTTGGCAAGAACGGGGGATTCACCCCTCCACTTT
TRBV7-2,TRBD1,NA,TRBJ2-1,16,CASSSGQGRYYNEQFF,TGTGCCAGCAGCTCGGGACAGGGACGTTACTACAATGAGCAGTTCTTC
TRBV2,TRBD1,NA,TRBJ1-5,14,CASSGTGAGQPQHF,TGTGCCAGCAGTGGGACAGGGGCCGGTCAGCCCCAGCATTTT
TRBV7-6,TRBD1,NA,TRBJ2-3,21,CASSPRDRGTRTSSSTDTQYF,TGTGCCAGCAGCCCTAGGGACAGGGGCACGAGGACTTCGTCTAGCACAGATACGCAGTATTTT